This T cell receptor (beta chain) stems from a study of cytomegalovirus exposure and HLA in healthy donors. Study-wide results and caveats: Analysis was performed later, and it showed HLA-associated TCR beta chains to be more clonally expanded than equally common others. The study listed some 160 cytomegalovirus-associated TCR beta chains. Among TCR sequences, most were rare, though some public TCRs appeared in many donors.

With 60 Vbeta and 13 Jbeta primers, the PCR was carried out. Per the original methods: Later, roughly 77 million unique TCR beta chains were counted in an analysis, and some 10 million of them were shared. The repertoire was sequenced with immunoSEQ multiplex PCR; TCRdb's copy has only in-frame clones and lacks some. The V and J calls and clone size come from that table; D and trimming were worked out from the DNA. The sample lists 75,000 to 100,000 clones, 65% to 85% occurring once. Regarding this clone: Its specificity is unknown.

This CDR3 spans 15 amino acids. The germline gives CDR1 SGHRS, CDR2 YFSETQ. V lost 0 bases, J lost 0 bases, and 9 bases lay in between. The sequencing input was PBMCs. The sequence derives from a man aged 40-50 years in good health and CMV-seronegative. The rearrangement links TRBV5-1 to TRBJ1-1; possibly TRBD1 for D (6 bases). The CDR3 region is CASSLVQGLNTEAFF. CDR3 bases: TGCGCCAGCAGCTTGGTACAGGGACTGAACACTGAAGCTTTCTTT.